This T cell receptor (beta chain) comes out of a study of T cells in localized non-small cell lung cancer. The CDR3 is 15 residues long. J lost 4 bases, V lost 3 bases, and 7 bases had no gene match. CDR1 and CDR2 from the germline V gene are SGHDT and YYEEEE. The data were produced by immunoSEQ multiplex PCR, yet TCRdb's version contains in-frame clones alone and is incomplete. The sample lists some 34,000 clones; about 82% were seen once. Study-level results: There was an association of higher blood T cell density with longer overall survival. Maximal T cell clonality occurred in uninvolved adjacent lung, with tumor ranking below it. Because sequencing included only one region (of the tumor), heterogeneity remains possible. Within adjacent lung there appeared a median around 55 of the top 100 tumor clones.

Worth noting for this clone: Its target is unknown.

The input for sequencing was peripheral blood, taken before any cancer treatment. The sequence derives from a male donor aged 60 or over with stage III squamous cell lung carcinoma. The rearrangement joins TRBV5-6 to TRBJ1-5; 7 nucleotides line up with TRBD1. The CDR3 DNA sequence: TGTGCCAGCAGCTCGACAGGGTTACCTAATCAGCCCCAGCATTTT. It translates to CASSSTGLPNQPQHF.